This note documents a single T cell receptor beta chain sequence. Its antigen target is currently unknown. Per-base qualities were not stored, and no clone one base away is much larger. The data were obtained in a study of cytomegalovirus exposure and HLA in healthy donors (dated by TCRdb to the late 2010s). For context, the study as a whole: In an earlier analysis of about 560 of the donors, 250 to 350 Gb of sequence data and 90 million to 120 million unique TCR beta sequences from about 179 million T cells were reported. Because of strong linkage in the cohort, 4 to 6 DR-DQ haplotypes were treated as single units for association and clustering. Besides the first cohort of around 670 subjects, a separate validation cohort made up of roughly 120 different subjects was used. In the later analysis, no new phenotypic data were used to find candidate immune exposures; instead, reliance was placed on TCR beta sequences and their occurrence across donors. A later analysis re-analyzed previously published TCR beta repertoires from 660 or so donors and added high-resolution HLA genotyping to study TCR occurrence patterns. The number of donors typed differed by locus, with about 629-630 for A, B, C, DRB1 and DQB1, about 500 for DQA1, about 610 for DPA1, and 450 to 480 for DPB1. All discovery cohort repertoires had been generated on a single sequencing platform. To predict cytomegalovirus infection status, the study combined high-throughput TCR immunosequencing, statistical association of individual TCRs with disease status, and machine learning. Alongside the repertoire data, information on donor age, sex, ethnicity and CMV serostatus was compiled. The study aimed to test whether signatures of past pathogen exposure could be identified by cataloging public T cell receptors. Among 398 genotyped donors of the cohort, an average of 235,054 unique TCR beta nucleotide sequences were sequenced per donor, around a sixth of them non-productive. Both class I and class II loci were covered by HLA typing, at four-digit resolution. A later genetic analysis took genome-wide SNP genotypes for about 55% of the 666 donors and used that subset as a discovery cohort. The T cell repertoires of under 750 subjects were profiled by immunosequencing and related to cytomegalovirus serostatus. An earlier analysis of several hundred of the donors applied high-throughput TCR beta sequencing to assess whether each TCR beta V gene segment acted as functional or pseudogenic. Of the 350 to 400 genotyped donors, roughly 85% fell in the genetic ancestry cluster associated with self-reported Caucasian donors. An early release covering approximately 600 HLA-typed donors comprised about 300 gigabases of sequencing data and approximately 80 million unique TCR sequences. What the authors observed across the whole study: An association between a missense DCLRE1C variant and V-gene and J-gene trimming of TCR beta chains was found in a later genetic analysis and replicated in an independent cohort. In an earlier analysis of fewer than 700 of the donors, most TCR beta V segments appeared in productive rearrangements about 90% or about 30% of the time, broadly matching IMGT annotations. Because HLA typing was missing for some donors at each locus, association tests included only the typed subset. In a later analysis, HLA-associated TCR beta chains showed more clonal expansion and lower generation probabilities than non-associated chains that were equally common. While some public TCRs were present in many individuals, most TCR sequences turned up only very rarely across donors. CMV serostatus was the only immune exposure information available for the cohort. Sequencing depth was assumed to be roughly uniform across donors in the presence/absence analyses, though that assumption may not hold. Correlated functional status among segregating V segments might reflect linkage disequilibrium, but an unknown experimental factor could not be ruled out. The study gave a list of under 200 TCR beta chains associated with cytomegalovirus. Because counts were too low, more than 15 rarely observed V segments, including chromosome 9 orphons, were left out of the earlier analysis of some 600 of the donors. A later genetic analysis reported fewer N-insertions in productive TCRs among donors in an Asian-associated ancestry cluster than the roughly 700-donor mean. A later analysis reported that several top co-occurrence clusters appeared linked to parvovirus B19, influenza, CMV and Epstein-Barr virus. In a later analysis, 16,951 TCR beta sequences were associated with specific HLA alleles at a false discovery rate of 0.05. A further reported finding was that TCR beta sequences accurately predicted the HLA-A and HLA-B alleles for most subjects in the first cohort. Three of the identified cytomegalovirus-associated TCR beta chains were confirmed in vitro to be specific for cytomegalovirus antigens. According to a later analysis, most CMV-associated TCR beta chains appeared to be HLA-restricted, and the HLA associations seemed to be driven largely by CMV exposure. It was suggested by the authors that the approach could potentially be generalized to other disease states and immunological phenotypes. In a later analysis, TCR association rates were found to vary across HLA loci, with the most associated TCRs seen for DRB1 alleles and the fewest for HLA-C alleles. A cluster of highly shared sequence variants was judged likely to represent a technical artifact of the sequencing pipeline. When HLA alleles, especially DR and DQ, strongly co-occurred, attributing TCR associations to individual alleles was difficult. The classifier was reported to diagnose cytomegalovirus status with high specificity and sensitivity in both the original and validation cohorts. The cohort was sequenced for TCR beta chains only, and without alpha or paired-chain data the features that could be detected were limited.

The cohort was made up of roughly 670 healthy bone marrow donors. At the time of sampling, all cohort members were nominally healthy, though unrecorded immune exposures were likely present. The donor was CMV seronegative and was included in the group of a few hundred seronegative cohort members. Each donor provided a peripheral blood sample, and peripheral blood mononuclear cells were used for TCR beta sequencing. The Qiagen DNeasy Blood Extraction Kit was used to extract genomic DNA from the blood cell samples. Libraries came from the immunoSEQ multiplex PCR assay. For the multiplex PCR, a mixture combining 60 forward primers for TCR Vbeta segments and 13 reverse primers for TCR Jbeta segments was used. The CDR3 region of rearranged TCR beta genes was amplified from genomic DNA by a multiplex PCR assay. Amplified TCR beta libraries were sequenced as 87-base-pair reads on the Illumina HiSeq System. Turning to the authors' computational methods: In a later analysis, roughly 80 million unique TCR beta chains were counted across the roughly 700 repertoires, and roughly 11 million of these chains were shared by at least two donors. To remove PCR and sequencing errors, raw reads were error-corrected and collapsed into unique sequences using a nearest-neighbor algorithm that merged closely related sequences. V, D and J gene segments were assigned by aligning CDR3 sequences to IMGT reference sequences. For a sequence to be retained, a match of at least six nucleotides to both a V gene segment and a J gene segment was required. Rearrangements were classified as productive when the CDR3 lacked stop codons and remained in frame with V and J, and all other rearrangements were classified as non-productive. Following IMGT convention, CDR3 was defined as the stretch from the second conserved V-encoded cysteine to the conserved J-encoded phenylalanine. The earlier analysis of approximately 500 of the donors excluded sequences that lacked an unambiguous match to a single V gene segment. An earlier analysis of some 500 of the donors classified V segments as functional when productive rearrangements were above 56.7% and as segregating when the standard deviation between donors was above 5%. A statistical classification framework was built to diagnose cytomegalovirus status from the catalog of TCR beta chain sequences. A later analysis assigned V and J genes by comparing TCR nucleotide sequences with IMGT/GENE-DB human TR gene sequences. A later analysis assigned CDR3 sequences and most-parsimonious VDJ recombination scenarios with the TCRdist pipeline. In a later analysis, each TCR beta chain was defined by its CDR3 amino acid sequence together with its V-gene family, and reads without a unique V-gene family were excluded. As a way to deal with suspected cross-contamination and a sequencing artifact, a later analysis dropped hundreds of nucleotide sequences that were highly shared and had low generation probability. For each public chain, a later analysis derived a clonal expansion index from normalized ranks of inferred template counts within each repertoire. Generation probabilities in a later analysis came from a VDJ recombination model fitted to out-of-frame rearrangements, and those results were checked against IGoR. A later analysis scored TCR-TCR, TCR-HLA and TCR-CMV co-occurrence with hypergeometric tests, applying a repertoire-size bias correction to TCR pairs. To estimate false discovery rates, a later analysis permuted the HLA or CMV assignments 20 times. In a later analysis, co-occurring TCRs were grouped with DBSCAN, and TCRdist sequence similarity was added when clustering was performed within HLA-allele-positive subsets. Repertoires with fewer than 30,000 or more than 120,000 public chains, plus five repertoires with anomalous nucleotide sharing, were excluded from co-occurrence clustering. TCRdb mirrors the immuneACCESS table, restricted to in-frame sequences. Some clones are absent from its copies; in checked studies, under half trace to an unresolved V gene, and the reason for the others is unknown. V and J calls and clone size are as listed in that table; D and trimming were resolved from the DNA. This sample comprises 150,000 to 200,000 clones, roughly four fifths of them detected only once. The biggest ten clones account for about 1.8% of the sample.

The clonotype was recovered from a man in his late teens or twenties in good health and CMV-seronegative. What was sequenced was PBMCs.

The CDR3 amino acid sequence is: CASSLVAGRDYNEQFF. DNA sequence: TGTGCCAGCAGCCTCGTGGCAGGGCGAGATTACAATGAGCAGTTCTTC. The chain was built from TRBV4-2 and TRBJ2-1; D gene: possibly TRBD1, on 5 matching bases. Trimming takes 4 bases from V and 4 bases from J, and the germline ends sit 17 bases apart. CDR1 and CDR2 are read off the germline V gene as LGHNA and YNFKEQ. Measured from the cysteine to the phenylalanine, the CDR3 is 16 residues long. Kept here is only the CDR3 DNA, which spans 48 bases and is read in frame from base 1.